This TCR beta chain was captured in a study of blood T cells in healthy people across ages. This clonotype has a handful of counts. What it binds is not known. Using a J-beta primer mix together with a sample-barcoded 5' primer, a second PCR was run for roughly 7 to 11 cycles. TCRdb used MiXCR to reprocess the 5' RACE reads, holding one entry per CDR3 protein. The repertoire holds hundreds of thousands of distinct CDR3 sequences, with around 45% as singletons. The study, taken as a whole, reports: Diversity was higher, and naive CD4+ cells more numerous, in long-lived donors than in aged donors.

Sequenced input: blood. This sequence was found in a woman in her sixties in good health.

The CDR3 DNA is TGCGCCAGCAGCTTACGGCCAGCGGTGGGCGATGAGCAGTTCTTC. Protein product: CASSLRPAVGDEQFF. V is TRBV5-1 and J is TRBJ2-1; the D gene is possibly TRBD2 (5 bases). The ends were cut back, 2 bases at V and 8 bases at J, with 17 bases in the middle. Germline CDR1 is SGHRS and CDR2 is YFSETQ. The CDR3 spans 15 residues.